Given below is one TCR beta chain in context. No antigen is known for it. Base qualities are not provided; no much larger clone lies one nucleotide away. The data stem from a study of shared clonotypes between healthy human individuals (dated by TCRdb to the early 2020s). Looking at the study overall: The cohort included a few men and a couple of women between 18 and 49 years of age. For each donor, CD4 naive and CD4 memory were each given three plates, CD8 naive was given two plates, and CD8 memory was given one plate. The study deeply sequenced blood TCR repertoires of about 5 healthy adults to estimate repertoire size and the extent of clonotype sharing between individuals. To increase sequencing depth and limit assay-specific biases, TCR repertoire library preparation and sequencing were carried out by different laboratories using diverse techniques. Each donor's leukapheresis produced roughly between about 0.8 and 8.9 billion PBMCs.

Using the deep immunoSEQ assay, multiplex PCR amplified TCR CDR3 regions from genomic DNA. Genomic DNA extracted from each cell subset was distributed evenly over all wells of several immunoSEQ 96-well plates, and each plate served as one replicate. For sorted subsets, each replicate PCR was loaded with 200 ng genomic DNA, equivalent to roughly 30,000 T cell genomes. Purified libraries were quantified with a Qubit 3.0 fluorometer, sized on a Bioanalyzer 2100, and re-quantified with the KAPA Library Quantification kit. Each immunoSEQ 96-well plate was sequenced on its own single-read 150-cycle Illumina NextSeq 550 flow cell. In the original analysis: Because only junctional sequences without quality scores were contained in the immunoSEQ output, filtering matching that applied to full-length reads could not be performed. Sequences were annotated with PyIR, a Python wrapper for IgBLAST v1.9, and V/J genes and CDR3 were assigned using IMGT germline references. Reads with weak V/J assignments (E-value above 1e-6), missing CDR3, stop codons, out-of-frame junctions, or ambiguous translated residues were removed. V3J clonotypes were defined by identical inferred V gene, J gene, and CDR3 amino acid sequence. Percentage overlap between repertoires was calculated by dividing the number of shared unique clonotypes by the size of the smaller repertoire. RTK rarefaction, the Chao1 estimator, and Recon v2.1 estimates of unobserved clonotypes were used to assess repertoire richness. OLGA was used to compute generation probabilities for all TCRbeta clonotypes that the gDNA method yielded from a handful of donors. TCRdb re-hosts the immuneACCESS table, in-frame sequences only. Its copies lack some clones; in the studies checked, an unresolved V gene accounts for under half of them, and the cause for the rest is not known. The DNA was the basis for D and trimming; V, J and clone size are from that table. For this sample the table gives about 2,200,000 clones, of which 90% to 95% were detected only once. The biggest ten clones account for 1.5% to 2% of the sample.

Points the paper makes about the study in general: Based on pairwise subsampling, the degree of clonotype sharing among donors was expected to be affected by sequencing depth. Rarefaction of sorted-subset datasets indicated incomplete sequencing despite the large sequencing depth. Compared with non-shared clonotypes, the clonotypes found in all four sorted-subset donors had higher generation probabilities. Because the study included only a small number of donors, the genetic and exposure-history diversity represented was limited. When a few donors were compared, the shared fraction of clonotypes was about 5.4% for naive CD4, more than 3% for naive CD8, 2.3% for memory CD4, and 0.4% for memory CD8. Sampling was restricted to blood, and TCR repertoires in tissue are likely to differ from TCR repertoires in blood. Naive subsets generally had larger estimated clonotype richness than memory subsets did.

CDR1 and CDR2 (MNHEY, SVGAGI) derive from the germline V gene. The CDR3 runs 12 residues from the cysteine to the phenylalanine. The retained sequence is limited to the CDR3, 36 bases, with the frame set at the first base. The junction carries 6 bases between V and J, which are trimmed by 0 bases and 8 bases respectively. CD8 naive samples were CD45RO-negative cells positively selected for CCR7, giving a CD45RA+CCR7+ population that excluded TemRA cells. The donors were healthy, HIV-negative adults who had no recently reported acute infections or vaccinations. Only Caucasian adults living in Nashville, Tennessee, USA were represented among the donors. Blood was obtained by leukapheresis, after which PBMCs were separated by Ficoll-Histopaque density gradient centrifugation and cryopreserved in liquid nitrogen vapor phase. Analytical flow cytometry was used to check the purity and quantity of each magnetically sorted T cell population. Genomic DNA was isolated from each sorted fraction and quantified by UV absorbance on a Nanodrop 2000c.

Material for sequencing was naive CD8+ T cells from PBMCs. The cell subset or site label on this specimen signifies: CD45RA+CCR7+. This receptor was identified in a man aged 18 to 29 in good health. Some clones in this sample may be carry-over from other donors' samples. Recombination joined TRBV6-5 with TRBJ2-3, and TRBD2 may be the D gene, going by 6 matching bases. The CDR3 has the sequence CASSYSGGTQYF. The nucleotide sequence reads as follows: TGTGCCAGCAGTTACTCGGGGGGTACGCAGTATTTT.